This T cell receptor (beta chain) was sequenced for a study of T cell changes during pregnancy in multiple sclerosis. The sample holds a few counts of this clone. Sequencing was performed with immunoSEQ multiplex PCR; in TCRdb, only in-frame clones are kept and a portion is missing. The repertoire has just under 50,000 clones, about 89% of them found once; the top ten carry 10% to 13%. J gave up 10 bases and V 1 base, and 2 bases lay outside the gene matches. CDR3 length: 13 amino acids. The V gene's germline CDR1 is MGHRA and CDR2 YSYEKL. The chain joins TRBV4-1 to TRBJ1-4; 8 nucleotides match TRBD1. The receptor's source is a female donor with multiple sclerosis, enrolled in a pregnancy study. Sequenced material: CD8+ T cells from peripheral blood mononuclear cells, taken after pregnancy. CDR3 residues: CASSQAQGGKLFF. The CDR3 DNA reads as TGCGCCAGCAGCCAAGCACAGGGGGGAAAACTGTTTTTT.